This is a list of T cell receptor beta chains from one sample in a study of cytomegalovirus exposure and HLA in healthy donors. The method was immunoSEQ multiplex PCR; TCRdb's version includes in-frame clones alone and lacks a portion of them. There are over 100,000 clones in the sample; roughly 66% occur only once, and less than 2% lies in the top ten. Material for sequencing was PBMCs. The source is a man between 18 and 29 years old in good health and CMV-seronegative. Both conserved end residues are part of each CDR3. D genes are given only for firm matches. Expanded clones get a size class; other rows say once, few or many, or leave the size out.

j_call | d_call | v_call | clone_size | cdr3_nt | cdr3_aa
TRBJ2-3 | TRBD1 | TRBV28 | - | TGTGCCACCAGGAATGGGGGACAGGTCATTGGTACGCAGTATTTT | CATRNGGQVIGTQYF
TRBJ1-3 | TRBD1 | TRBV5-1 | - | TGCGCCAGCAGCTTGGACGGACAGGGACCTGGAAACACCATATATTTT | CASSLDGQGPGNTIYF
TRBJ2-3 | - | TRBV13 | few | TGTGCCAGCAGCCTCCCTGGCGATACGCAGTATTTT | CASSLPGDTQYF
TRBJ2-5 | - | TRBV7-9 | - | TGTTCCAGCAGCTTTGGGGGGGAGACCCAGTACTTC | CSSSFGGETQYF
TRBJ2-5 | - | TRBV10-1 | - | TGCGCCAGCCAGGGGGACTTCCAAGAGACCCAGTACTTC | CASQGDFQETQYF
TRBJ2-7 | TRBD2 | TRBV27 | - | TGTGCCAGCAATAGACGACTAGCGGGAAACGAGCAGTACTTC | CASNRRLAGNEQYF
TRBJ2-7 | - | TRBV5-1 | few | TGCGCCAGCAGCCAGAAAATTACGGTAATGAACACAGCCCCCTACGAGCAGTACTTC | CASSQKITVMNTAPYEQYF
TRBJ1-1 | TRBD1 | TRBV30 | - | TGTGCCTGGAGGACACAGGGGAGGAACACTGAAGCTTTCTTT | CAWRTQGRNTEAFF
TRBJ2-1 | - | TRBV5-4 | - | TGTGCCAGCAGCTCCCCGGTGAGTGAGCAGTTCTTC | CASSSPVSEQFF
TRBJ1-3 | - | TRBV5-4 | - | TGTGCCAGCAGCGGACGGGGCACCATATATTTT | CASSGRGTIYF
TRBJ2-7 | - | TRBV2 | - | TGTGCCAGCAGTGAGTACAGCTACGAGCAGTACTTC | CASSEYSYEQYF
TRBJ1-1 | TRBD1 | TRBV15 | - | TGTGCCACCAGCAGAGATATTTTACAGGGGGCGACTGAAGCTTTCTTT | CATSRDILQGATEAFF
TRBJ2-6 | TRBD1 | TRBV7-6 | - | TGTGCCAGCAGCCTAGAGGTGGGACAGATCTCTGGGGCCAACGTCCTGACTTTC | CASSLEVGQISGANVLTF
TRBJ2-7 | TRBD2 | TRBV6-1 | - | TGTGCCAGCAGTGAAGATCCCCTACTAGCGGGGGTTGCCTACGAGCAGTACTTC | CASSEDPLLAGVAYEQYF
TRBJ2-5 | TRBD2 | TRBV7-3 | - | TGTGCCAGCAGCATCGGGACTAGCGGGGACGAGACCCAGTACTTC | CASSIGTSGDETQYF
TRBJ2-2 | - | TRBV13 | few | TGTGCCAGCAGCCTTAGGGGCCTCTGGACCGGGGAGCTGTTTTTT | CASSLRGLWTGELFF
TRBJ1-2 | - | TRBV4-3 | few | TGCGCCAGCAGCCCAGGGCCCCAGTACTATGGCTACCCCTTC | CASSPGPQYYGYPF
TRBJ2-7 | TRBD2 | TRBV7-9 | - | TGTGCCAGCAGCTTAGCCGGCGGGAGGCATAGGTCCTACGAGCAGTACTTC | CASSLAGGRHRSYEQYF
TRBJ2-7 | TRBD1 | TRBV28 | - | TGTGCCAGCAGTCACTCCGGGACAGGGGAGCGCGAGCAGTACTTC | CASSHSGTGEREQYF
TRBJ1-1 | - | TRBV9 | - | TGTGCCAGCAGCGTTGAGATGAACACTGAAGCTTTCTTT | CASSVEMNTEAFF
TRBJ2-7 | TRBD2 | TRBV19 | - | TGTGCCAGTAGTATGGATCGGACTAGCGGGGGGACCGAGCAGTACTTC | CASSMDRTSGGTEQYF
TRBJ2-7 | - | TRBV30 | few | TGTGCCTGGGGTGGGCCGAACGAGCAGTACTTC | CAWGGPNEQYF
TRBJ1-2 | TRBD1 | TRBV19 | - | TGTGCCAGTAGTCCCGGGACAGGGGAATTTGGCCGTGGCTACACCTTC | CASSPGTGEFGRGYTF
TRBJ2-1 | TRBD2 | TRBV28 | - | TGTGCCAGCAGTTTGGGTCCCTGGAGCGGGGAGACGGTCTTC | CASSLGPWSGETVF
TRBJ1-1 | TRBD1 | TRBV28 | few | TGTGCCAGCAGTTTGGGGGTGGGACAGGGGTTCACTGAAGCTTTCTTT | CASSLGVGQGFTEAFF
TRBJ1-1 | - | TRBV7-8 | - | TGTGCCAGCAGCTTAATCTCTGAAGCTTTCTTT | CASSLISEAFF
TRBJ2-5 | TRBD2 | TRBV11-2 | - | TGTGCCAGCAGCTTTAGACTAGCGGTAATAACGTACCAAGAGACCCAGTACTTC | CASSFRLAVITYQETQYF
TRBJ1-5 | - | TRBV28 | - | TGTGCCAGCAGTTTGGTCAGGGGCGGCAATCAGCCCCAGCATTTT | CASSLVRGGNQPQHF
TRBJ2-3 | - | TRBV20-1 | - | TGCAGTGCTAATCGGGCAGATACGCAGTATTTT | CSANRADTQYF
TRBJ1-5 | - | TRBV28 | once | TGTGCCAGCAGCCCAGGAGGTGAGCATCAGCCCCAGCATTTT | CASSPGGEHQPQHF
TRBJ2-7 | - | TRBV4-2 | - | TGTGCCAGCAGCCAATGGCGAACTAGCTCTGGCGAGCAGTACTTC | CASSQWRTSSGEQYF
TRBJ1-1 | TRBD1 | TRBV5-1 | few | TGCGCCAGCAGCTCCGGACAGGGGAACACTGAAGCTTTCTTT | CASSSGQGNTEAFF
TRBJ1-3 | - | TRBV29-1 | - | TGCAGCGCCGCGACATCTTCCTCTGGAAACACCATATATTTT | CSAATSSSGNTIYF
TRBJ2-7 | TRBD1 | TRBV9 | - | TGTGCCAGCAGCGCCCGGGACAGGGTTACCTACGAGCAGTACTTC | CASSARDRVTYEQYF
TRBJ2-7 | - | TRBV7-9 | - | TGTGCCAGCAGCCCTCCCTTTGGGCAGGCAGCGGGCTACGAGCAGTACTTC | CASSPPFGQAAGYEQYF
TRBJ2-7 | - | TRBV6-5 | - | TGTGCCAGCAGTTGGGGGGACAGACGTGCACAGTACTTC | CASSWGDRRAQYF
TRBJ2-4 | - | TRBV2 | once | TGTGCCAGCAGTTACCCCTGGGGCAGGGAAGGAAACATTCAGTACTTC | CASSYPWGREGNIQYF
TRBJ2-2 | - | TRBV2 | - | TGTGCCAGCAGTCCGCCGACACCGAACACCGGGGAGCTGTTTTTT | CASSPPTPNTGELFF
TRBJ2-3 | - | TRBV19 | - | TGTGCCAGTAGTTCCGTGGGGGGAGACGGCACAGATACGCAGTATTTT | CASSSVGGDGTDTQYF
TRBJ1-5 | - | TRBV5-1 | few | TGCGCCAGCAGCGCGGGGGGGGGTAAGCCCCAGCATTTT | CASSAGGGKPQHF
TRBJ1-1 | - | TRBV27 | - | TGTGCCAGCAGATTTACGCGGTTGAACACTGAAGCTTTCTTT | CASRFTRLNTEAFF
TRBJ1-6 | - | TRBV5-1 | - | TGCGCCAGCAGCTTGGGCAGGGCGGAGTCACCCCTCCACTTT | CASSLGRAESPLHF
TRBJ1-2 | - | TRBV29-1 | - | TGCAGCGTTCCGGACAGTCCTAACCCCATAACCCGATACTACACCTTC | CSVPDSPNPITRYYTF
TRBJ2-1 | TRBD2 | TRBV6-4 | few | TGTGCCAGCCGTACTAGCGGGAGCAATGAGCAGTTCTTC | CASRTSGSNEQFF
TRBJ1-2 | TRBD1 | TRBV27 | - | TGTGCCAGCAGGGGGACAGGGAATGGCTACACCTTC | CASRGTGNGYTF
TRBJ2-1 | TRBD1 | TRBV27 | few | TGTGCCAGCAGTCTCGGAATAAGGACAGGAAATGAGCAGTTCTTC | CASSLGIRTGNEQFF
TRBJ1-2 | TRBD1 | TRBV30 | - | TGTGCCTGGAGTGGGACAGGGGCTAACAGCTACACCTTC | CAWSGTGANSYTF
TRBJ2-1 | - | TRBV7-9 | - | TGTGCCAGCAGCTTCGGCGGGGGGCAGGGGGTTTTCTTC | CASSFGGGQGVFF